This entry is about one T cell receptor beta chain. What it recognizes is unknown. This entry comes from a study of CD4+ T cells in melanoma. Broader study findings: CD8+ T cell, macrophage and B cell function reportedly correlated with neoantigen-specific CD4+ T cells. Neoantigen-specific CD4+ T cells in melanoma reportedly had diverse differentiation states.

Sequencing was performed with immunoSEQ multiplex PCR; in TCRdb, only in-frame clones are kept and a portion is missing. The top ten clones hold about 20% of a sample with a few thousand clones, about 70% of them seen once. V was clipped by 3 bases and J by 0 bases, with 19 bases between them. The CDR3 covers 18 residues. The germline V gene encodes CDR1 MNHEY and CDR2 SMNVEV (reference sequence). The chain couples TRBV27 to TRBJ2-3, with D uncertain. The receptor's source is a human donor with melanoma. Sequences were obtained from cells from a culture (not recorded whether cultured in vitro). The CDR3 loop reads CASSFRPPNQISTDTQYF. In DNA, the CDR3 is TGTGCCAGCAGTTTTCGACCCCCCAATCAAATAAGCACAGATACGCAGTATTTT.